This TCR beta chain emerged from a study of spatial heterogeneity in lung cancer. Overall study findings and caveats: Detection of ubiquitous tumor TCRs in blood was higher at resection than follow-up.

Every cDNA TCR molecule received its own unique molecular identifier. TCRdb independently ran MiXCR on the 5' RACE reads; one entry per CDR3 protein. The top ten clones hold about 4.6% of a sample with roughly 80,000 distinct CDR3 sequences, roughly 13% of them seen once. The CDR3 contains 14 residues. Germline CDR1 is MNHEY and CDR2 is SVGEGT. J gave up 5 bases and V 0 bases, and 4 bases lay outside the gene matches. This clonotype was counted between two and nine times. Its antigen is not identified. Indicated time point: sample taken at primary tumor resection. Whole RNA from tumor, nontumor lung or frozen PBMC was sequenced unsorted.

The receptor comes from a male donor with early-stage non-small cell lung cancer. This chain uses TRBV6-2 or TRBV6-3 with TRBJ2-7, with TRBD2 matching over 7 bases. The material was PBMCs, obtained at surgery. The chain's CDR3 is CASSYSEGGDEQYF. CDR3 coding DNA: TGTGCCAGCAGTTACTCGGAGGGAGGGGACGAGCAGTACTTC.